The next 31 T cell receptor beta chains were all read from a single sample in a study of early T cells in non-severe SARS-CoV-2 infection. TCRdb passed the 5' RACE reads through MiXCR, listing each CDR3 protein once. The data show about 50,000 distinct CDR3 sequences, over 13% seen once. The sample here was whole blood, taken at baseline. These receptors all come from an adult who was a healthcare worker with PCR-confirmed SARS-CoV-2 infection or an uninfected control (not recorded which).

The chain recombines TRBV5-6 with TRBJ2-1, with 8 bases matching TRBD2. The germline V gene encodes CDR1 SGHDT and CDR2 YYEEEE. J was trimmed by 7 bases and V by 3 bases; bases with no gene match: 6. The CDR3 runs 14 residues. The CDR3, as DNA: TGTGCCAGCAGCTGGACCGGGACTAGGAATGAGCAGTTCTTC. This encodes CASSWTGTRNEQFF. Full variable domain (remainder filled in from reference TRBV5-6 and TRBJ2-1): DAGVTQSPTHLIKTRGQQVTLRCSPKSGHDTVSWYQQALGQGPQFIFQYYEEEERQRGNFPDRFSGHQFPNYSSELNVNALLLGDSALYLCASSWTGTRNEQFFGPGTRLTVL.

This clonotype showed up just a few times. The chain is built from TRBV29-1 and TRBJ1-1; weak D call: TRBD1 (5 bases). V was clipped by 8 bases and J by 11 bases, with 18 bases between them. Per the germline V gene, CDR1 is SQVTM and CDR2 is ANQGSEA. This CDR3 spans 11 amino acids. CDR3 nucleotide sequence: TGCAGCTCTACAGGTCCCATGGGGGCTTTCTTT. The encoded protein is CSSTGPMGAFF.

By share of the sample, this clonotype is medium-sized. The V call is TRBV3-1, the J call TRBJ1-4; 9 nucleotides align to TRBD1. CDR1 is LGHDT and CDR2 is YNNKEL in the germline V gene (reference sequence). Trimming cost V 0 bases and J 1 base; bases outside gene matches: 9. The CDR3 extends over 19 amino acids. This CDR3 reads CASSQERLGQGVTNEKLFF. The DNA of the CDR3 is TGTGCCAGCAGCCAAGAGCGGTTGGGACAGGGAGTAACTAATGAAAAACTGTTTTTT.

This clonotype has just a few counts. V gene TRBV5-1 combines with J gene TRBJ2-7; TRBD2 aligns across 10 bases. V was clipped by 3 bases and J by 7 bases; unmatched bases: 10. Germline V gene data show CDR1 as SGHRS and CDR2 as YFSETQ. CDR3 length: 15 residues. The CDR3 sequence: CASSSVAGGPEEQYF. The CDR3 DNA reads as TGCGCCAGCAGCTCAGTAGCGGGAGGACCGGAAGAGCAGTACTTC.

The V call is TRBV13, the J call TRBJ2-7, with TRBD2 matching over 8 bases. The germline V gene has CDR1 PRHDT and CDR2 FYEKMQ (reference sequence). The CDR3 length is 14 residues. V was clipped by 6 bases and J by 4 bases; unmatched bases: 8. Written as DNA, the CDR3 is TGTGCCAGCAGGCGGAGCGGGAGTGCTTACGAGCAGTACTTC. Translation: CASRRSGSAYEQYF. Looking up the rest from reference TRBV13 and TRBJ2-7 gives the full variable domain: AAGVIQSPRHLIKEKRETATLKCYPIPRHDTVYWYQQGPGQDPQFLISFYEKMQSDKGSIPDRFSAQQFSDYHSELNMSSLELGDSALYFCASRRSGSAYEQYFGPGTRLTVT.

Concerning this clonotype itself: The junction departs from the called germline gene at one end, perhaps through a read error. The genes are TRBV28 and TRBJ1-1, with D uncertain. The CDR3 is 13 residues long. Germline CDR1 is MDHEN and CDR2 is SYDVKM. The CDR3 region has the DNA TGTGCCGGCAGGCACGCGGGGAGGACTGAAGCTTTCTTT. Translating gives CAGRHAGRTEAFF.

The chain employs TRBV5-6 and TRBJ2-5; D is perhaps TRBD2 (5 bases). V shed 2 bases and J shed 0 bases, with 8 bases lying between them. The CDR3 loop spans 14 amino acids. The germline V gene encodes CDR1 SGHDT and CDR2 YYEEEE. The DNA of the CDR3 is TGTGCCAGCAGCTTCCCGGGGAACCAAGAGACCCAGTACTTC. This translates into CASSFPGNQETQYF.

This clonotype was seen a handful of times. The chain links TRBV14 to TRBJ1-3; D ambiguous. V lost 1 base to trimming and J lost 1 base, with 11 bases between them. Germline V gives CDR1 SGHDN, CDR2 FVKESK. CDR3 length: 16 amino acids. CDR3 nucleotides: TGTGCCAGCAGCCAAGGGGGAGCGGGATCTGGAAACACCATATATTTT. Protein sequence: CASSQGGAGSGNTIYF.

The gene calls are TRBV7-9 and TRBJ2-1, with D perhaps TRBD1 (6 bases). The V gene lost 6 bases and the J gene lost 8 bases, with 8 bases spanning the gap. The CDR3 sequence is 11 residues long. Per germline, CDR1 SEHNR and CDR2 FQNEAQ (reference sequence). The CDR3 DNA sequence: TGTGCCAGCAGGGGGGCTGATGAGCAGTTCTTC. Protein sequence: CASRGADEQFF.

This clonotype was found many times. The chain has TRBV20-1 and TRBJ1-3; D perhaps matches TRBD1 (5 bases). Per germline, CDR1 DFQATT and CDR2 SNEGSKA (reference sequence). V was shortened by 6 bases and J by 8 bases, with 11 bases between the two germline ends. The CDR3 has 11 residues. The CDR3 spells CSARGRDTIYF. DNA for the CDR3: TGCAGTGCAAGGGGTAGGGACACCATATATTTT.

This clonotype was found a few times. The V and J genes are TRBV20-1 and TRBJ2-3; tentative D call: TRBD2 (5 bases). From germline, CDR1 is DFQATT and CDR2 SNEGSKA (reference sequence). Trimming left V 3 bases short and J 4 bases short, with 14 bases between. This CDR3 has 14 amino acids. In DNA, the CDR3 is TGCAGTGCTAGTCAAGAGACGGGATCAGATACGCAGTATTTT. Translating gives CSASQETGSDTQYF.

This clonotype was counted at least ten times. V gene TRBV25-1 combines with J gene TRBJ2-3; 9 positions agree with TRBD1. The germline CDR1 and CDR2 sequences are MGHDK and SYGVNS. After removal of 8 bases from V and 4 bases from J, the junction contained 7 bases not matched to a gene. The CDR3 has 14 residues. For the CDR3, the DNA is TGTGCCAGCGCCGACAGGGGGACGTCAGATACGCAGTATTTT. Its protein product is CASADRGTSDTQYF.

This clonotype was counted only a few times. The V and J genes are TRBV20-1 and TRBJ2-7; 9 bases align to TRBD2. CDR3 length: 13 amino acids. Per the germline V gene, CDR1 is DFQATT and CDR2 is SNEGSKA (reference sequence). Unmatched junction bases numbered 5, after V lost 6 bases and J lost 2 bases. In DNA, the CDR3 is TGCAGTGCCGTAGCGGGAGATACCTACGAGCAGTACTTC. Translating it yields CSAVAGDTYEQYF.

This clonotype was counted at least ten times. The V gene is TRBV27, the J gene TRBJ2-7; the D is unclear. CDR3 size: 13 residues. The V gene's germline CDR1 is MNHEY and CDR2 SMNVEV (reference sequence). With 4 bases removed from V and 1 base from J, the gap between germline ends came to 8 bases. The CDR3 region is CASSSLLSYEQYF. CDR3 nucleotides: TGTGCCAGCAGTTCGCTTCTTTCCTACGAGCAGTACTTC.

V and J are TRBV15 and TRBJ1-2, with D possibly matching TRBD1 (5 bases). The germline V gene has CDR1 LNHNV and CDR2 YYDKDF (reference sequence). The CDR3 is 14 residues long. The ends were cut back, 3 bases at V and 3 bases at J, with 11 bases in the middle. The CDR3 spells CATSSKGRDYGYTF. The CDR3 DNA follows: TGTGCCACCAGCAGTAAGGGACGTGACTATGGCTACACCTTC.

The CDR3 is CASSLQDRVGNQPQHF. CDR3 nucleotides: TGTGCCAGCAGTCTACAGGACAGGGTGGGCAATCAGCCCCAGCATTTT. The chain has TRBV27 and TRBJ1-5; 8 nucleotides align to TRBD1. The germline CDR1 and CDR2 sequences are MNHEY and SMNVEV (reference sequence). This CDR3 is built from 16 residues. J was trimmed by 2 bases and V by 5 bases; bases with no gene match: 8.

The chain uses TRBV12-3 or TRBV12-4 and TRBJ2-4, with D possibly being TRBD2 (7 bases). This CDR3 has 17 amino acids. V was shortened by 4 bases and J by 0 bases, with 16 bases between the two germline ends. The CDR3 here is CASSSLGGDGAKNIQYF. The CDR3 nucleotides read TGTGCCAGCAGTTCTCTAGGGGGGGATGGAGCCAAAAACATTCAGTACTTC.

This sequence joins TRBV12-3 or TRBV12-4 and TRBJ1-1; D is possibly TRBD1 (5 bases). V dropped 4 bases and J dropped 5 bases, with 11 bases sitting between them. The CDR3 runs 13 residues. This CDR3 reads CASSYQGGTEAFF. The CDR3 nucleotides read TGTGCCAGCAGTTATCAGGGAGGAACTGAAGCTTTCTTT.

For the CDR3, the DNA is TGTGCCAGCAGCGTAGTAGCTAGCAGGGGGAAGGATACGCAGTATTTT. Protein: CASSVVASRGKDTQYF. The chain carries TRBV9 and TRBJ2-3, with TRBD1 identical over 7 bases. V lost 0 bases, J lost 6 bases, and 10 bases stayed unmatched. CDR1 is SGDLS and CDR2 is YYNGEE in the germline V gene. The CDR3 is made up of 16 amino acids.

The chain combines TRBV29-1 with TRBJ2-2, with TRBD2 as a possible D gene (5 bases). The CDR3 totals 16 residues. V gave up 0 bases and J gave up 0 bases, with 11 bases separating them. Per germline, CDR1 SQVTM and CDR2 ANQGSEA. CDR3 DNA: TGCAGCGTTGAAGAAGTCAGAGCGGCGAACACCGGGGAGCTGTTTTTT. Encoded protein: CSVEEVRAANTGELFF.

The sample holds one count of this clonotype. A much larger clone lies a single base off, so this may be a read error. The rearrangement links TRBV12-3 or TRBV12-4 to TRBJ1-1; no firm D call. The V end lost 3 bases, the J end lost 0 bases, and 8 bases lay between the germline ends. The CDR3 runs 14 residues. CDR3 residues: CASSFWLVNTEAFF. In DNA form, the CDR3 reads TGTGCCAGCAGTTTTTGGCTAGTGAACACTGAAGCTTTCTTT.

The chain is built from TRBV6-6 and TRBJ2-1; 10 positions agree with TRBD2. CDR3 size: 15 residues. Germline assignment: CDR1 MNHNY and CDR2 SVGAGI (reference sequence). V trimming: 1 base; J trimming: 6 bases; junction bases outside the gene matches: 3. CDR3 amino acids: CASSYFQRGGNEQFF. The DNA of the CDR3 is TGTGCCAGCAGTTACTTCCAGCGGGGGGGCAATGAGCAGTTCTTC.

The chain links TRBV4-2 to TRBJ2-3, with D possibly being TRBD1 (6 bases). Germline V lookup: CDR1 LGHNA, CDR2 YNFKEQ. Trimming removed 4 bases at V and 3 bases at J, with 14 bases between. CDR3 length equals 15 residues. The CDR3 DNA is TGTGCCAGCAGCCCAGGGGCGTTAAGGACAGATACGCAGTATTTT. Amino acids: CASSPGALRTDTQYF.

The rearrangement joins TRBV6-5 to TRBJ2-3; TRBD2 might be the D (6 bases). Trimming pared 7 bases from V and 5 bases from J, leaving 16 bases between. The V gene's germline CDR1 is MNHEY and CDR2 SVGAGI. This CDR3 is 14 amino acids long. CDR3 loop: CASMSSGVGDTQYF. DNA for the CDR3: TGTGCCAGCATGAGTTCGGGAGTGGGAGATACGCAGTATTTT.

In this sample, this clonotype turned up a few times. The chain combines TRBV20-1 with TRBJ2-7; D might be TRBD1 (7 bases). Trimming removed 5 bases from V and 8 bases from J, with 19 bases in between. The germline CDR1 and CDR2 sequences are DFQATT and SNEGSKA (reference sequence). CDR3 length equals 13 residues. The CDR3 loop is CSAVGGQPAKQYF. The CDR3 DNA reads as TGCAGTGCTGTGGGGGGACAGCCGGCGAAGCAGTACTTC.

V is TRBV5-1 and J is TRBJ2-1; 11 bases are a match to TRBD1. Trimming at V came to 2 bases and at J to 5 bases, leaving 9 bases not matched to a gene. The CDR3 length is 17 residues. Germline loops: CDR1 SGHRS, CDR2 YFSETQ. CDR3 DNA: TGCGCCAGCAGCTTACATGCCGGACAGGGGGCAGACAATGAGCAGTTCTTC. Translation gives CASSLHAGQGADNEQFF. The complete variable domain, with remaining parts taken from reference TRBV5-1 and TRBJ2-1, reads KAGVTQTPRYLIKTRGQQVTLSCSPISGHRSVSWYQQTPGQGLQFLFEYFSETQRNKGNFPGRFSGRQFSNSRSEMNVSTLELGDSALYLCASSLHAGQGADNEQFFGPGTRLTVL.

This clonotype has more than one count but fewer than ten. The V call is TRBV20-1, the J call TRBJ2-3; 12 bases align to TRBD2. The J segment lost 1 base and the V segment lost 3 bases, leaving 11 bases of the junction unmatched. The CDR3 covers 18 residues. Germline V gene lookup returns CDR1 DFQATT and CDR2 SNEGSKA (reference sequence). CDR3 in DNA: TGCAGTGCTAGTGGTCTAGCGGGAGGGATAGGGGGCACAGATACGCAGTATTTT. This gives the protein CSASGLAGGIGGTDTQYF.

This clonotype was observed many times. The CDR3 here is CARIWGRDLEAFF. The CDR3 nucleotides are TGTGCCAGAATTTGGGGGCGCGACCTAGAAGCTTTCTTT. The rearrangement links TRBV6-9 to TRBJ1-1; D is possibly TRBD1 (6 bases). V lost 9 bases and J lost 8, with 19 bases in between. The CDR3 spans 13 residues. CDR1 is MNHGY, CDR2 SVAAGI, per germline.

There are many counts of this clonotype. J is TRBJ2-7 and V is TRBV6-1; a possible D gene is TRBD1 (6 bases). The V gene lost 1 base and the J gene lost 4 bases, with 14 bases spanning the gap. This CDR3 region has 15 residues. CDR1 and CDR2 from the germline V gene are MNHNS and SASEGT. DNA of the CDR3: TGTGCCAGCAGTGAAGAGGGACACGTCCCTTACGAGCAGTACTTC. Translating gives CASSEEGHVPYEQYF.

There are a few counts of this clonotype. The CDR3 DNA reads as TGCAGGATCCTTTGGGACAGGGGGCGAATAACCGGGGAGCTGTTTTTT. This translates into CRILWDRGRITGELFF. The genes are TRBV20-1 and TRBJ2-2, with TRBD1 matching 12 bases. Per germline, CDR1 DFQATT and CDR2 SNEGSKA (reference sequence). This CDR3 comprises 16 residues.

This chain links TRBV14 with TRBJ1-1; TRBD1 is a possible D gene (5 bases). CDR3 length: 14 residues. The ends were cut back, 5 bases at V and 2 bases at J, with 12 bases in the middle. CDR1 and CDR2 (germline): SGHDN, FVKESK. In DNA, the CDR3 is TGTGCCAGCAGCTCTCCGGGACGAAACACTGAAGCTTTCTTT. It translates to CASSSPGRNTEAFF.